This passage covers 6 T cell receptor beta chains from one sample sequenced in a study of T-cell reconstitution after alpha-beta-depleted transplantation in children. Using unique molecular identifiers, the investigators prepared the TCRbeta library. TCRdb reanalysed the PCR reads using MiXCR and keeps one entry per CDR3 protein. The table lists hundreds of thousands of distinct CDR3 sequences, 8% to 11% of them singletons. The sample in question was PBMCs from the stem cell graft donor, obtained from the stem cell graft. The receptors were sampled from a human donor who donated a stem cell graft to a child with acute myeloid leukemia.

This clonotype was recorded a few times. The J gene is TRBJ1-6, the V gene TRBV28; 12 bases agree with TRBD1. The CDR3 is 15 residues long. V was pared by 4 bases and J by 7 bases, with 2 bases of the junction left unmatched. Germline assignment: CDR1 MDHEN and CDR2 SYDVKM. CDR3 sequence reads: CASSSGQGANSPLHF. The CDR3 bases are TGTGCCAGCAGTTCGGGACAGGGGGCCAATTCACCCCTCCACTTT.

Ten or more counts support this clonotype. The rearrangement joins TRBV5-1 to TRBJ1-1; possibly TRBD1 for D (5 bases). Germline V lookup: CDR1 SGHRS, CDR2 YFSETQ. CDR3 length: 15 amino acids. Trimming removed 4 bases from V and 10 bases from J, with 23 bases in between. CDR3 loop: CASSPGGTPKIGAFF. CDR3 nucleotides: TGCGCCAGCAGCCCGGGCGGGACGCCCAAGATCGGAGCTTTCTTT.

Many counts were recorded for this clonotype. J is TRBJ2-3 and V is TRBV29-1; TRBD2 matches 9 bases. The CDR3 is 12 residues long. Germline trimming cut 6 bases from V and 4 bases from J; bases unmatched to any gene: 2. Looked up from germline, CDR1 is SQVTM and CDR2 is ANQGSEA. The CDR3 DNA reads as TGCAGCGTCGGCGGGAGGGCAGATACGCAGTATTTT. This codes for CSVGGRADTQYF.

The V gene is TRBV20-1, the J gene TRBJ2-5, with 10 nucleotides matching TRBD2. V trimming: 7 bases; J trimming: 0 bases; junction bases outside the gene matches: 8. This CDR3 region has 15 residues. Germline CDR1 DFQATT, CDR2 SNEGSKA (reference sequence). The CDR3 nucleotides read TGCAGTGTCCCGAGACTAGCGGGCAACCAAGAGACCCAGTACTTC. Translated, it gives CSVPRLAGNQETQYF.

The rearrangement links TRBV20-1 to TRBJ2-1; possibly TRBD2 for D (5 bases). Trimming shortened V by 3 bases and J by 0 bases, and 18 bases separated the two germline ends. The CDR3 is made up of 17 amino acids. The germline gives CDR1 DFQATT, CDR2 SNEGSKA (reference sequence). CDR3 sequence: CSASGVVMPSSYNEQFF. In nucleotides, the CDR3 is TGCAGTGCTAGCGGGGTGGTAATGCCTAGCTCCTACAATGAGCAGTTCTTC.

This chain uses TRBV20-1 with TRBJ1-3, with TRBD1 matching over 9 bases. CDR1 and CDR2 from the germline V gene are DFQATT and SNEGSKA (reference sequence). This CDR3 has 16 residues. V was clipped by 3 bases and J by 4 bases; unmatched bases: 10. The CDR3 sequence: CSARWTQGALGNTIYF. The CDR3 DNA reads TGCAGTGCTAGGTGGACACAGGGGGCGTTAGGAAACACCATATATTTT.